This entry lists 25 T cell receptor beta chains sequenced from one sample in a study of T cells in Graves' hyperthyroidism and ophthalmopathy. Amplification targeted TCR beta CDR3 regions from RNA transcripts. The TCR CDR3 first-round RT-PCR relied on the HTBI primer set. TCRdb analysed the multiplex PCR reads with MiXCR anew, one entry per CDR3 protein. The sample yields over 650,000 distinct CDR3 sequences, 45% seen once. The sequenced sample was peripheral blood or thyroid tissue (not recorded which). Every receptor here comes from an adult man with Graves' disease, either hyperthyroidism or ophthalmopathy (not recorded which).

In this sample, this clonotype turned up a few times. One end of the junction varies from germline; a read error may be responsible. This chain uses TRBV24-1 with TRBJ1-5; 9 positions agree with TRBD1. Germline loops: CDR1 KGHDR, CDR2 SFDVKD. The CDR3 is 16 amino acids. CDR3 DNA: TGTGCCAGCAGTTCCTACCCCGGGACAGGGAAACAGCCCCAGCATTTT. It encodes CASSSYPGTGKQPQHF.

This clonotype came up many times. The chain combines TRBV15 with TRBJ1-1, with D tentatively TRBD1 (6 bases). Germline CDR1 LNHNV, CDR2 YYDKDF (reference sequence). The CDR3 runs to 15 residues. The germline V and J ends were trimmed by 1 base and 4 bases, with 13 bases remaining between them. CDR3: CATSRVGAAATEAFF. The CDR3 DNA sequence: TGTGCCACCAGCAGAGTGGGGGCGGCAGCCACTGAAGCTTTCTTT.

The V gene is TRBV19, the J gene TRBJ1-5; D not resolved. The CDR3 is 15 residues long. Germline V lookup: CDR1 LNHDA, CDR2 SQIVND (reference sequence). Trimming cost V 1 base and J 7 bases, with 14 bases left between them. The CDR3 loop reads CASSIGWQGGQPQHF. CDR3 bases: TGTGCCAGTAGTATAGGATGGCAAGGAGGGCAGCCCCAGCATTTT.

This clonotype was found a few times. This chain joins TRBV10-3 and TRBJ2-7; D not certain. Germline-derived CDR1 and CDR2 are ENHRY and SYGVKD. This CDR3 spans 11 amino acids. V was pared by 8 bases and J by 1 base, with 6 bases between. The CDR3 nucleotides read TGTGCCATCTCATGGTCCTACGAGCAGTACTTC. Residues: CAISWSYEQYF.

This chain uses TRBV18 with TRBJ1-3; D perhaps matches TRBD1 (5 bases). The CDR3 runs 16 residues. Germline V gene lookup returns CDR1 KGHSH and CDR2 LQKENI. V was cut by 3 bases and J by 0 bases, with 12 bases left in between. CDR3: CASSPWDGLSGNTIYF. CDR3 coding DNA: TGTGCCAGCTCACCCTGGGACGGTCTCTCTGGAAACACCATATATTTT.

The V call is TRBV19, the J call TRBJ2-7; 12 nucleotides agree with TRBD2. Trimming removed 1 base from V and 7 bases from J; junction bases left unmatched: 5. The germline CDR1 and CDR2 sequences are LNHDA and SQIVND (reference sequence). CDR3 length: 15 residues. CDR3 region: CASSIAGLAGPEQYF. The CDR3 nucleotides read TGTGCCAGTAGTATAGCCGGACTAGCGGGACCGGAGCAGTACTTC.

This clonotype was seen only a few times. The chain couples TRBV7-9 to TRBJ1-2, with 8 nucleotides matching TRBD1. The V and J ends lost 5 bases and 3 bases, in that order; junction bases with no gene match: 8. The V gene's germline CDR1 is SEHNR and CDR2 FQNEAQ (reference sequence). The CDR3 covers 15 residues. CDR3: CASSVQTGADYGYTF. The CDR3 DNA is TGTGCCAGCAGCGTCCAGACAGGGGCCGACTATGGCTACACCTTC. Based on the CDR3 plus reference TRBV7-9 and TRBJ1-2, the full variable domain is DTGVSQNPRHKITKRGQNVTFRCDPISEHNRLYWYRQTLGQGPEFLTYFQNEAQLEKSRLLSDRFSAERPKGSFSTLEIQRTEQGDSAMYLCASSVQTGADYGYTFGSGTRLTVV.

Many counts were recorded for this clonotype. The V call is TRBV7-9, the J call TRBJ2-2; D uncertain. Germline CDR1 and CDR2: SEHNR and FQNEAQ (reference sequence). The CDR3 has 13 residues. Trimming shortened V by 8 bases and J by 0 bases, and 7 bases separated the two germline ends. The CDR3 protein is CASVTANTGELFF. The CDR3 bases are TGTGCCAGCGTCACGGCGAACACCGGGGAGCTGTTTTTT.

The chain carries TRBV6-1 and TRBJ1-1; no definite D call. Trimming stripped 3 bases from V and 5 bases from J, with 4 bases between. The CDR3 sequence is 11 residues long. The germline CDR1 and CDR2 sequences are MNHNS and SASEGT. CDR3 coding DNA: TGTGCCAGCAGTGAGAGAACTGAAGCTTTCTTT. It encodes CASSERTEAFF.

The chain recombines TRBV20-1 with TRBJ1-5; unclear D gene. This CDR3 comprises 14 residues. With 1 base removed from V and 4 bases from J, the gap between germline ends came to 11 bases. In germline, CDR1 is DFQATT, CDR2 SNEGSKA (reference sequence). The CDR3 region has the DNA TGCAGTGCTAGAGTCGGGCAGGAAAATCAGCCCCAGCATTTT. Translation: CSARVGQENQPQHF.

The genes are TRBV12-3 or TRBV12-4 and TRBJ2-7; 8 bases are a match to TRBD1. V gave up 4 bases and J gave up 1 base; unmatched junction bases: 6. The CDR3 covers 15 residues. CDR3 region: CASSYRGTGSYEQYF. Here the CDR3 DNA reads TGTGCCAGCAGTTACAGAGGGACAGGTTCCTACGAGCAGTACTTC.

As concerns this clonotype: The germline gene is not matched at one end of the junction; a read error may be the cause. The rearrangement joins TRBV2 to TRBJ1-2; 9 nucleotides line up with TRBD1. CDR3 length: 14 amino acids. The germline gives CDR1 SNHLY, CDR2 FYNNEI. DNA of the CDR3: TGTGCCATCAGTGAGGGGACAGGGCTGGTTGGCTACACCTTC. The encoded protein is CAISEGTGLVGYTF.

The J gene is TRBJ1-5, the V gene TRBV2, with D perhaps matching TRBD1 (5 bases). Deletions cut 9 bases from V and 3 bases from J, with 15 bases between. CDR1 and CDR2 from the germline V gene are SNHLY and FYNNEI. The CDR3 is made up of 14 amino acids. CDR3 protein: CASSPVGPNQPQHF. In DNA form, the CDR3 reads TGTGCCAGTAGTCCCGTGGGGCCCAATCAGCCCCAGCATTTT.

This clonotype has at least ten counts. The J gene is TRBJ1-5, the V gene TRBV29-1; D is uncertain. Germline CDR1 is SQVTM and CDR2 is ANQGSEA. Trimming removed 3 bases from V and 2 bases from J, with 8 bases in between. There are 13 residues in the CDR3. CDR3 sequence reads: CSVDFGGNQPQHF. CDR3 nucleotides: TGCAGCGTTGATTTTGGGGGCAATCAGCCCCAGCATTTT.

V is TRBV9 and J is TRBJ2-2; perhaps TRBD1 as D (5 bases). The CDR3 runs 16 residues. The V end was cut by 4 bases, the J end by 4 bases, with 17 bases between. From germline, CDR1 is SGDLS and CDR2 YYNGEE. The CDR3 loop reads CASSTPLGLFTGELFF. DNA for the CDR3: TGTGCCAGCAGCACCCCCCTGGGGCTATTCACCGGGGAGCTGTTTTTT.

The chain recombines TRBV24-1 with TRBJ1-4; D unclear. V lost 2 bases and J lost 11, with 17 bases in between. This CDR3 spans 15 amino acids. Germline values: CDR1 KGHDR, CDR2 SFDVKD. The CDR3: CATSDWKDQFEKLFF. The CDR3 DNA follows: TGTGCCACCAGTGATTGGAAAGACCAGTTTGAGAAACTGTTTTTT.

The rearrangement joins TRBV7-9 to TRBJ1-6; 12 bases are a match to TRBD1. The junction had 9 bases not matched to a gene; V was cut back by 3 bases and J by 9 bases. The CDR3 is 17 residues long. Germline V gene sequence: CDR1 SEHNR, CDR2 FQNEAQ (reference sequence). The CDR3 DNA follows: TGTGCCAGCAGCTTGGGGACAGGGGGCTCGCGTGCTTCACCCCTCCACTTT. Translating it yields CASSLGTGGSRASPLHF.

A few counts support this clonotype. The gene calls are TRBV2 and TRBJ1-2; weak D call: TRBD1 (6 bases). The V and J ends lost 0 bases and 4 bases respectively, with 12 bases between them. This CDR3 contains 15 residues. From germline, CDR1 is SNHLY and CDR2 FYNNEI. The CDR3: CASSEALTGPYGYTF. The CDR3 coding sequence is TGTGCCAGCAGTGAAGCGCTCACAGGGCCCTATGGCTACACCTTC.

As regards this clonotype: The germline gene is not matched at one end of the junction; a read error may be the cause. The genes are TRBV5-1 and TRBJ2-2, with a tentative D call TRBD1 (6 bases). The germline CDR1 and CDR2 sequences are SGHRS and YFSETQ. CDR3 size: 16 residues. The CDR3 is CASSLGTGTNAGELVF. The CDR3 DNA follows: TGCGCCAGCAGCTTGGGAACAGGGACGAACGCCGGGGAGCTGGTTTTT.

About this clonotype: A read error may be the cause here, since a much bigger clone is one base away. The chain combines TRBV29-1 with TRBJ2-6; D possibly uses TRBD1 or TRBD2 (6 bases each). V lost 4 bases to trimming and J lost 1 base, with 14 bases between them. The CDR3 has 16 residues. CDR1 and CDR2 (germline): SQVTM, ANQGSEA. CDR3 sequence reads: CSVVGWGASGANVLTF. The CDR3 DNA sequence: TGCAGCGTTGTGGGTTGGGGGGCGTCTGGGGCCAACGTCCTGACTTTC.

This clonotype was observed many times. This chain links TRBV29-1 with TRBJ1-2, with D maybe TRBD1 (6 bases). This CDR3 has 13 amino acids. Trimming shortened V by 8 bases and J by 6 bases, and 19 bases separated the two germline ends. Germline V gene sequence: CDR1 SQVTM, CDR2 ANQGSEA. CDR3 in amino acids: CSLGGGKADGYTF. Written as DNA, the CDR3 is TGCAGCTTGGGGGGGGGCAAGGCGGATGGCTACACCTTC.

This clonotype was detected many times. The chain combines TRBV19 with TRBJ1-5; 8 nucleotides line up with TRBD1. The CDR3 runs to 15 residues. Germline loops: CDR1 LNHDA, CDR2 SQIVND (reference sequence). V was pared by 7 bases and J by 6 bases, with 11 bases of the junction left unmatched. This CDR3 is CASTPDRVRAQPQHF. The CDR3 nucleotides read TGTGCCAGTACCCCGGACAGGGTGCGTGCTCAGCCCCAGCATTTT.

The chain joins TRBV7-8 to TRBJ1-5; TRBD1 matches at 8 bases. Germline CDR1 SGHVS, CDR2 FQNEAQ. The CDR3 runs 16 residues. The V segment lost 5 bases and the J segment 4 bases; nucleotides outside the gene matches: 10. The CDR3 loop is CASSIGRGPTNQPQHF. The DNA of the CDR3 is TGTGCCAGCAGCATAGGCAGGGGGCCCACTAATCAGCCCCAGCATTTT.

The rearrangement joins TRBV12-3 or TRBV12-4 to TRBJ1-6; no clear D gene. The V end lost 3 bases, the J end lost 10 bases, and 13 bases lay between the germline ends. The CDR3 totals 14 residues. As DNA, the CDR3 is TGTGCCAGCAGTTTCGGGCAGGTCTTCTCACCCCTCCACTTT. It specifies CASSFGQVFSPLHF.

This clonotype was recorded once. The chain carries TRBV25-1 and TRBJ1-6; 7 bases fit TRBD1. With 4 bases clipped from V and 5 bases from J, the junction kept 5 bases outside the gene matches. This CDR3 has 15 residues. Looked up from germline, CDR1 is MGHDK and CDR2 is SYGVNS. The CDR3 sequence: CASSARQGDNSPLHF. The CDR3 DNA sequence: TGTGCCAGCAGTGCAAGACAGGGTGATAATTCACCCCTCCACTTT.